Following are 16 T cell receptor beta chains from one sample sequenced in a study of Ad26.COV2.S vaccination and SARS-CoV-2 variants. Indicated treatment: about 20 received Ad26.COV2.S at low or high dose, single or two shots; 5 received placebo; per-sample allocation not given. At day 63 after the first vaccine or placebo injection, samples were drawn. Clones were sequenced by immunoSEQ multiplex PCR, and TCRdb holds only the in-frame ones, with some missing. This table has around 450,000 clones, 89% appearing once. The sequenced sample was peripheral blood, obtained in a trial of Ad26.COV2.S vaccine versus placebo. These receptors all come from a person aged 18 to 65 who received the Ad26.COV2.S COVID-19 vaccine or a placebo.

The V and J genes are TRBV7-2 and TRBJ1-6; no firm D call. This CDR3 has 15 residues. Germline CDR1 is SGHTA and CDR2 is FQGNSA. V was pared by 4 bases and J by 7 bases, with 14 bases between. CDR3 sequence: CASSSLFPTNSPLHF. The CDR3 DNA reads TGTGCCAGCAGCTCCTTATTCCCAACCAATTCACCCCTCCACTTT.

The CDR3 here is CASSTSGQRYNSPLHF. The CDR3 DNA is TGTGCCAGCAGCACGTCTGGACAGAGATATAATTCACCCCTCCACTTT. This chain joins TRBV5-4 and TRBJ1-6, with a tentative D call TRBD1 (6 bases). Germline V gene sequence: CDR1 SGHNT, CDR2 YYREEE (reference sequence). Trimming cost V 4 bases and J 4 bases, with 15 bases left between them. There are 16 residues in the CDR3.

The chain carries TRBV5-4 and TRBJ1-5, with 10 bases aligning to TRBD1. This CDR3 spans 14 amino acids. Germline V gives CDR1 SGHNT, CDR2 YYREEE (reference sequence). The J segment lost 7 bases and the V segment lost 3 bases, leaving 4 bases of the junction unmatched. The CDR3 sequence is CASSSGGQGQPQHF. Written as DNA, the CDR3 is TGTGCCAGCAGCTCTGGGGGACAGGGGCAGCCCCAGCATTTT. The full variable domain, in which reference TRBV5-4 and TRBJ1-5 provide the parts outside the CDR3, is ETGVTQSPTHLIKTRGQQVTLRCSSQSGHNTVSWYQQALGQGPQFIFQYYREEENGRGNFPPRFSGLQFPNYSSELNVNALELDDSALYLCASSSGGQGQPQHFGDGTRLSIL.

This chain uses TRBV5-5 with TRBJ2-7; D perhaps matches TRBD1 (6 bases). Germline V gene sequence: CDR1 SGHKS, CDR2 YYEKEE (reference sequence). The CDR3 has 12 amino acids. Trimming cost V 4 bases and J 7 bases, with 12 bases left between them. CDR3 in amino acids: CASSASRGEQYF. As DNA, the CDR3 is TGTGCCAGCAGCGCCTCGAGGGGGGAGCAGTACTTC.

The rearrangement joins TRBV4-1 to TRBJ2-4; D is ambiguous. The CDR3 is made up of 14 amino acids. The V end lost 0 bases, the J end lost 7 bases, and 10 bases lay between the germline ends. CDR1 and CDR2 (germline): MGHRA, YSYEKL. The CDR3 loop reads CASSQEGRMNIQYF. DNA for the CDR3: TGCGCCAGCAGCCAAGAAGGTAGAATGAACATTCAGTACTTC.

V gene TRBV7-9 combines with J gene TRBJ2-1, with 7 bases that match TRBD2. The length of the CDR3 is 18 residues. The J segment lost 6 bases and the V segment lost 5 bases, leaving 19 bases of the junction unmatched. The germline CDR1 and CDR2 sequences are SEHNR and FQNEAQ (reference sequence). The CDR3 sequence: CASSLPRAGVPPFNEQFF. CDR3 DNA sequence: TGTGCCAGCAGCCTACCCCGGGCGGGGGTTCCGCCTTTCAATGAGCAGTTCTTC.

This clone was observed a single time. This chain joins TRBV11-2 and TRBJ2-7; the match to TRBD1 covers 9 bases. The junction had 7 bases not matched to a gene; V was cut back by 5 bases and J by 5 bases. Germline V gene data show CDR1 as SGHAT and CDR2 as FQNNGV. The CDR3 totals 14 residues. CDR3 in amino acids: CASSKPGQGHEQYF. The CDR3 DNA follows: TGTGCCAGCAGCAAACCGGGACAGGGTCACGAGCAGTACTTC.

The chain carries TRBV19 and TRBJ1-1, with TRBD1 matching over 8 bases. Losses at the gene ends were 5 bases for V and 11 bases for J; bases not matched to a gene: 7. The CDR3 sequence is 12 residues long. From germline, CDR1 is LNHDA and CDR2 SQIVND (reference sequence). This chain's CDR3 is CASSLTGGSAFF. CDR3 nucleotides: TGTGCCAGTAGTTTAACAGGGGGTTCGGCTTTCTTT.

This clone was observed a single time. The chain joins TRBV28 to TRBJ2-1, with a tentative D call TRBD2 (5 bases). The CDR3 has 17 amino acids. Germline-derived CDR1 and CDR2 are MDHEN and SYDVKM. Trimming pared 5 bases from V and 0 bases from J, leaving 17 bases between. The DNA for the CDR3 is TGTGCCAGCAGTCCGGCGACTACCACCCCCTCCTACAATGAGCAGTTCTTC. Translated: CASSPATTTPSYNEQFF.

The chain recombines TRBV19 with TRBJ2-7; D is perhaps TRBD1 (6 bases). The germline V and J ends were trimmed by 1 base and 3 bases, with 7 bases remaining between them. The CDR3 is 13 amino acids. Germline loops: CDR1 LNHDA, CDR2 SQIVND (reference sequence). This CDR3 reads CASSIARGYEQYF. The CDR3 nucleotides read TGTGCCAGTAGTATAGCCAGGGGCTACGAGCAGTACTTC.

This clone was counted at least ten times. CDR3 sequence: CASNDRHSNQPQHF. In DNA, the CDR3 is TGTGCCAGCAACGACAGGCATAGCAATCAGCCCCAGCATTTT. The chain is built from TRBV6-5 and TRBJ1-5; tentatively, D is TRBD1 (6 bases). CDR1 is MNHEY and CDR2 is SVGAGI in the germline V gene. V lost 7 bases to trimming and J lost 0 bases, with 10 bases between them. This CDR3 has 14 amino acids.

DNA for the CDR3: TGCGCCAGCAGCCAAAATACCGGGACAGGGATCTCCTACGAGCAGTACTTC. It encodes CASSQNTGTGISYEQYF. The chain employs TRBV4-3 and TRBJ2-7; 9 positions agree with TRBD1. V was clipped by 2 bases and J by 0 bases; unmatched bases: 8. Germline values: CDR1 LGHNA, CDR2 YSLEER. The CDR3 runs to 17 residues.

The CDR3 DNA sequence: TGTGCCAGCACCGGGGGGCGGGGAGCGAACACCGGGGAGCTGTTTTTT. Protein product: CASTGGRGANTGELFF. The chain recombines TRBV2 with TRBJ2-2, with D possibly matching TRBD2 (7 bases). Looked up from germline, CDR1 is SNHLY and CDR2 is FYNNEI. CDR3 length: 16 amino acids. Trimming removed 7 bases from V and 0 bases from J, with 15 bases in between.

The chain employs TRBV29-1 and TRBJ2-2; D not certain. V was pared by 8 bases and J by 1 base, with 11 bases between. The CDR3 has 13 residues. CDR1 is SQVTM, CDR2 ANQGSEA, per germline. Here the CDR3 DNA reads TGCAGCTTCGCTCAACAGAACACCGGGGAGCTGTTTTTT. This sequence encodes CSFAQQNTGELFF.

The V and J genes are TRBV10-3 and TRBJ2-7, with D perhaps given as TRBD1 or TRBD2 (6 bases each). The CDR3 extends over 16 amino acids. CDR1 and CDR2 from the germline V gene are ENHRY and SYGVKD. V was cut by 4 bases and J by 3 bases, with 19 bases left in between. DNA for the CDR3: TGTGCCATCAGTGGTCTGGGGGGACAAAACGTCTACGAGCAGTACTTC. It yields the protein CAISGLGGQNVYEQYF.

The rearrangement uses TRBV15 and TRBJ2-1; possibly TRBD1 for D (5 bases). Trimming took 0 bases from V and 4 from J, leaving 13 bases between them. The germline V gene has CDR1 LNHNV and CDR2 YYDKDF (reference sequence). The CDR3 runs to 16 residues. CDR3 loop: CATSRDFGRDYNEQFF. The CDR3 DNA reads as TGTGCCACCAGCAGAGATTTCGGCAGGGATTACAATGAGCAGTTCTTC.